The rows below give T cell receptor beta chains drawn from one sample of a study of prognosis after radiotherapy for stage I lung cancer. TCRdb called the multiplex PCR reads again in MiXCR, with one record for every CDR3 protein. The sample holds 15,000 to 20,000 distinct CDR3 sequences, 50% seen once. The input for sequencing was PBMCs, taken before or after stereotactic body radiation therapy (not recorded which). Receptor source: a donor aged 50 or older with non-small cell lung cancer. Both conserved end residues are part of each CDR3. The D gene is left open where the match is weak. For some rows the clone size is stated as once, few or many, or as a class when expanded; others skip it.

size	D	V	J	CDR3	DNA
.	.	TRBV27	TRBJ2-3	CSSGPLGQGIDTQYF	TGTTCTAGCGGTCCTCTGGGACAAGGGATAGATACGCAGTATTTT
many	.	TRBV5-1	TRBJ2-2	CASSLGHPNTGELFF	TGCGCCAGCAGCTTGGGGCACCCGAACACCGGGGAGCTGTTTTTT
many	.	TRBV7-3	TRBJ2-6	CASSLKADGSGANVLTF	TGTGCCAGCAGCTTAAAGGCGGACGGCTCTGGGGCCAACGTCCTGACTTTC
many	.	TRBV6-1	TRBJ1-2	CASSERLNYGYTF	TGTGCCAGCAGTGAAAGGCTAAACTATGGCTACACCTTC
.	.	TRBV29-1	TRBJ1-3	CSVGPSGNTIYF	TGCAGCGTTGGTCCCTCTGGAAACACCATATATTTT
.	.	TRBV5-5	TRBJ1-6	CASSPSVGLSNSPLHF	TGTGCCAGCAGTCCCTCAGTGGGACTTAGTAATTCACCCCTCCACTTT
.	TRBD2	TRBV6-2/TRBV6-3	TRBJ2-7	CASSPSGTSVSLGEQYF	TGCGCCAGCAGCCCCTCCGGGACTAGCGTTTCCCTTGGGGAGCAGTACTTC
.	TRBD2	TRBV7-2	TRBJ2-7	CASSLAGGLVQYF	TGTGCCAGCAGCTTAGCGGGAGGGCTTGTTCAGTACTTC
few	.	TRBV30	TRBJ2-7	CAWSVNGKFYEQYF	TGTGCCTGGAGTGTAAACGGGAAGTTCTACGAGCAGTACTTC
.	.	TRBV6-1	TRBJ2-7	CASSRSEAYEQYF	TGTGCCAGCAGCCGTTCTGAGGCCTACGAGCAGTACTTC
.	TRBD1	TRBV20-1	TRBJ2-6	CSAPRDSLSSWANVLTF	TGCAGTGCCCCTCGGGACAGCCTCTCCTCTTGGGCCAACGTCCTGACTTTC
.	.	TRBV19	TRBJ2-7	CASSSVSLEQYF	TGTGCCAGTAGTTCAGTCTCACTTGAGCAGTACTTC
many	.	TRBV2	TRBJ1-5	CASSQSWGGQPQHF	TGTGCCAGCAGCCAAAGCTGGGGTGGGCAGCCCCAGCATTTT
many	TRBD2	TRBV13	TRBJ2-5	CASSFTEGGAGQETQYF	TGTGCCAGCAGCTTTACTGAGGGAGGGGCGGGACAAGAGACCCAGTACTTC
few	.	TRBV30	TRBJ1-1	CAGDGGTAEAFF	TGTGCCGGGGACGGAGGGACCGCTGAAGCTTTCTTT
.	.	TRBV2	TRBJ1-2	CDSSERGNGFTF	TGTGATAGCAGTGAACGGGGGAATGGCTTCACCTTC
.	TRBD1	TRBV7-8	TRBJ1-2	CASSLATGVGYGYTF	TGTGCCAGCAGCTTAGCAACAGGGGTAGGATATGGCTACACCTTC
.	.	TRBV12-3/TRBV12-4	TRBJ2-7	CAIIVISVEYEQYF	TGTGCCATCATCGTGATATCCGTTGAATACGAGCAGTACTTC
.	TRBD2	TRBV6-2/TRBV6-3	TRBJ2-3	CARTPRRTGVNSGRVYSTDTQYF	TGTGCCAGAACACCTCGACGGACAGGGGTTAATAGCGGGAGGGTTTATAGCACAGATACGCAGTATTTT
.	.	TRBV28	TRBJ1-5	CASTATVPNNQPQHF	TGTGCCAGCACCGCGACAGTCCCCAACAATCAGCCCCAGCATTTT
.	.	TRBV30	TRBJ2-7	CAWSVSGNEQYF	TGTGCCTGGAGTGTGTCAGGAAACGAGCAGTACTTC
many	.	TRBV19	TRBJ2-5	CASRWGETQYF	TGTGCCAGTAGATGGGGGGAGACCCAGTACTTC
.	.	TRBV6-2/TRBV6-3	TRBJ2-2	CASLDSNTGELFF	TGTGCCAGCCTGGATTCGAACACCGGGGAGCTGTTTTTT
medium-sized	.	TRBV6-2/TRBV6-3	TRBJ2-1	CASSSLVSRGLYNEQFF	TGTGCCAGCAGTTCCCTTGTGTCGAGAGGCCTCTACAATGAGCAGTTCTTC
many	.	TRBV6-1	TRBJ2-6	CATLSSGANVLTF	TGTGCCACCCTGAGCTCTGGGGCCAACGTCCTGACTTTC
.	TRBD1	TRBV7-2	TRBJ1-2	CASSFRAGTGENGYTF	TGTGCCAGCAGCTTTAGGGCGGGGACAGGGGAGAATGGCTACACCTTC
.	.	TRBV6-5	TRBJ2-3	CASSYVGGGTDTQYF	TGTGCCAGCAGTTACGTAGGGGGGGGCACAGATACGCAGTATTTT
few	TRBD1	TRBV18	TRBJ2-7	CASSPRQGTYEQYF	TGTGCCAGCTCACCACGACAGGGGACCTACGAGCAGTACTTC
many	.	TRBV4-1	TRBJ1-1	CASSPDMGGWRDTEAFF	TGCGCCAGCAGCCCAGACATGGGGGGGTGGAGGGACACTGAAGCTTTCTTT
.	TRBD1	TRBV9	TRBJ2-1	CASSLGGLLEQFF	TGTGCCAGCAGTTTAGGGGGCCTGTTGGAGCAGTTCTTC
.	.	TRBV7-9	TRBJ2-1	CASSSRDNEQFF	TGTGCCAGCAGCTCCCGTGACAATGAGCAGTTCTTC
.	.	TRBV6-1	TRBJ2-7	CASSPDTYEQYF	TGTGCCAGCAGTCCGGACACCTACGAGCAGTACTTC
.	TRBD2	TRBV5-1	TRBJ2-2	CASSTGAGGLGGDLFF	TGCGCCAGCAGCACTGGAGCGGGAGGCCTAGGCGGGGATCTGTTTTTT
few	.	TRBV6-1	TRBJ2-2	CASTEPNIGELFF	TGTGCCAGCACTGAGCCGAACATCGGTGAGCTGTTTTTT
many	.	TRBV5-8	TRBJ2-7	CASSPPYLDSYEQYF	TGTGCCAGCAGCCCGCCCTACTTGGACAGCTACGAGCAGTACTTC
many	.	TRBV7-2	TRBJ1-2	CASSNTGPYGYTF	TGTGCCAGCAGCAACACAGGACCTTATGGCTACACCTTC
many	TRBD2	TRBV7-9	TRBJ2-1	CASSPELGLGLSNEQFF	TGTGCCAGCAGCCCTGAGTTGGGACTAGGGCTTTCCAATGAGCAGTTCTTC
.	.	TRBV5-8	TRBJ2-7	CASSLILGLLYEQYF	TGTGCCAGCAGCTTGATCTTGGGCCTCCTCTACGAGCAGTACTTC
large	.	TRBV11-2	TRBJ2-1	CASSLLSSYNEQFF	TGTGCCAGCAGCTTACTGAGCTCCTACAATGAGCAGTTCTTC
medium-sized	TRBD1	TRBV15	TRBJ1-2	CATSRAGQGRNYGYTF	TGTGCCACCAGCAGAGCCGGACAGGGGCGGAACTATGGCTACACCTTC
many	TRBD1	TRBV19	TRBJ2-3	CASSMWTGITDTQYF	TGTGCCAGTAGTATGTGGACAGGGATTACAGATACGCAGTATTTT
many	.	TRBV19	TRBJ1-5	CASSILGQPQHF	TGTGCCAGTAGTATTCTCGGGCAGCCCCAGCATTTT
.	.	TRBV5-1	TRBJ2-1	CASSLRIGTKSNEQFF	TGCGCCAGCAGCTTGAGAATCGGTACCAAGAGTAATGAGCAGTTCTTC
.	.	TRBV28	TRBJ2-6	CARSPPGGVGANVLTF	TGTGCCAGAAGTCCCCCTGGCGGAGTGGGGGCCAACGTCCTGACTTTC
medium-sized	.	TRBV6-1	TRBJ1-5	CASSGRTADQPQHF	TGTGCCAGCAGTGGCAGGACAGCCGATCAGCCCCAGCATTTT